The 13 T cell receptor beta chains given below trace back to one sample, sequenced in a study of blood T cell repertoires in COVID-19. Assay: immunoSEQ multiplex PCR; the TCRdb copy retains only in-frame clones and omits some. In the table there are around 250,000 clones, 84% of which are singletons. Source material: peripheral blood. Every receptor here comes from a woman in her forties who had recovered from COVID-19.

V gene TRBV5-1 combines with J gene TRBJ2-1, with TRBD2 identical over 7 bases. The CDR3 has 16 residues. The germline V gene has CDR1 SGHRS and CDR2 YFSETQ. The V gene end was trimmed by 4 bases and the J gene end by 3 bases; junction bases not matched to a gene: 10. The CDR3 protein is CASSHRRGGDYNEQFF. The DNA for the CDR3 is TGCGCCAGCAGCCATCGGAGGGGAGGGGACTACAATGAGCAGTTCTTC.

The gene calls are TRBV3-1 (or the pseudogene TRBV3-2) and TRBJ2-7; 11 nucleotides align to TRBD2. CDR3 length: 13 residues. Germline trimming cut 6 bases from V and 3 bases from J; bases unmatched to any gene: 1. The germline gives CDR1 LGHDT, CDR2 YNNKEL (reference sequence). CDR3 amino acids: CASRTSGGYEQYF. The CDR3 DNA sequence: TGTGCCAGCAGAACTAGCGGGGGCTACGAGCAGTACTTC.

This rearrangement joins TRBV10-2 to TRBJ1-1; D unresolved. The V and J ends lost 6 bases and 1 base respectively, with 15 bases between them. The CDR3 is 15 amino acids. Germline CDR1 reads WSHSY; CDR2 reads SAAADI. The CDR3, as DNA: TGCGCCAGCAGCCACCCCGGGTTGGGGAACACTGAAGCTTTCTTT. Translating it yields CASSHPGLGNTEAFF.

CDR3 in DNA: TGTGCCAGCGCGTACAGGGGGCGGCAAGAGACCCAGTACTTC. Amino acids: CASAYRGRQETQYF. The rearrangement uses TRBV2 and TRBJ2-5; the match to TRBD1 covers 9 bases. The CDR3 spans 14 residues. Per germline, CDR1 SNHLY and CDR2 FYNNEI. The junction had 6 bases not matched to a gene; V was cut back by 8 bases and J by 2 bases.

This chain joins TRBV5-4 and TRBJ1-6, with 10 positions matching TRBD1. Germline CDR1 SGHNT, CDR2 YYREEE (reference sequence). J gave up 11 bases and V 4 bases, and 6 bases lay outside the gene matches. The CDR3 sequence is 14 residues long. The CDR3 region is CASSKGQGLAPLHF. The CDR3 DNA sequence: TGTGCCAGCAGCAAGGGACAGGGGTTGGCACCCCTCCACTTT.

The genes are TRBV10-3 and TRBJ2-1, with D hard to call. From germline, CDR1 is ENHRY and CDR2 SYGVKD. V was clipped by 6 bases and J by 0 bases, with 12 bases between them. The CDR3 spans 15 residues. For the CDR3, the DNA is TGTGCCATCAGCCCCGCCCGCGGCTCCTACAATGAGCAGTTCTTC. Encoded protein: CAISPARGSYNEQFF.

The rearrangement links TRBV2 to TRBJ2-7; possibly TRBD2 for D (5 bases). Germline V gene sequence: CDR1 SNHLY, CDR2 FYNNEI. This CDR3 has 12 amino acids. Trimming stripped 6 bases from V and 5 bases from J, with 11 bases between. CDR3 DNA: TGTGCCAGCAGATCGGGGTCCAACGAGCAGTACTTC. Its protein product is CASRSGSNEQYF. The entire variable domain, with the rest obtained from reference TRBV2 and TRBJ2-7, is as follows: EPEVTQTPSHQVTQMGQEVILRCVPISNHLYFYWYRQILGQKVEFLVSFYNNEISEKSEIFDDQFSVERPDGSNFTLKIRSTKLEDSAMYFCASRSGSNEQYFGPGTRLTVT.

This clone was seen only once. V usage is TRBV19 and J usage is TRBJ2-3, with TRBD2 identical over 7 bases. Germline trimming cut 5 bases from V and 2 bases from J; bases unmatched to any gene: 13. Germline CDR1 LNHDA, CDR2 SQIVND (reference sequence). The CDR3 sequence is 17 residues long. This CDR3 reads CASSRGSAGVSTDTQYF. CDR3 sequence (DNA): TGTGCCAGTAGTCGAGGGTCGGCGGGGGTGTCCACAGATACGCAGTATTTT.

This chain links TRBV5-1 with TRBJ1-1, with a weak D call TRBD1 (5 bases). From germline, CDR1 is SGHRS and CDR2 YFSETQ. V was trimmed by 2 bases and J by 5 bases, leaving 13 bases between them. The CDR3 has 14 residues. DNA of the CDR3: TGCGCCAGCAGCTTTGAGGGTGGGGGGACTGAAGCTTTCTTT. Its translation: CASSFEGGGTEAFF. Supplemented by reference TRBV5-1 and TRBJ1-1, the full variable domain reads KAGVTQTPRYLIKTRGQQVTLSCSPISGHRSVSWYQQTPGQGLQFLFEYFSETQRNKGNFPGRFSGRQFSNSRSEMNVSTLELGDSALYLCASSFEGGGTEAFFGQGTRLTVV.

This clone has ten or more counts. The V gene is TRBV7-9, the J gene TRBJ2-2; 8 bases agree with TRBD1. Per the germline V gene, CDR1 is SEHNR and CDR2 is FQNEAQ (reference sequence). The CDR3 is 15 amino acids. V dropped 3 bases and J dropped 6; count of bases not matched to a gene: 6. This chain's CDR3 is CASSLGRGRPGELFF. In DNA form, the CDR3 reads TGTGCCAGCAGCTTGGGCAGGGGGCGCCCCGGGGAGCTGTTTTTT.

The genes are TRBV3-1 (or the pseudogene TRBV3-2) and TRBJ2-3; a possible D gene is TRBD1 (5 bases). The germline V gene encodes CDR1 LGHDT and CDR2 YNNKEL (reference sequence). Trimming removed 7 bases at V and 2 bases at J, with 10 bases between. The CDR3 spans 13 residues. For the CDR3, the DNA is TGTGCCAGCACAGCCAGGGCCACAGATACGCAGTATTTT. Translating it yields CASTARATDTQYF.

The genes are TRBV7-2 and TRBJ1-1, with 11 bases that match TRBD1. Unmatched junction bases numbered 11, after V lost 6 bases and J lost 11 bases. Germline V lookup: CDR1 SGHTA, CDR2 FQGNSA. The CDR3 is made up of 14 amino acids. Here the CDR3 reads CASSLNGQGAWAFF. CDR3 DNA: TGTGCCAGCAGTCTGAATGGACAGGGGGCATGGGCTTTCTTT.

The V gene is TRBV9, the J gene TRBJ2-2; 7 nucleotides match TRBD1. V dropped 0 bases and J dropped 7; count of bases not matched to a gene: 9. This CDR3 is 16 amino acids long. Germline V lookup: CDR1 SGDLS, CDR2 YYNGEE. CDR3 in amino acids: CASSVGKGARVGELFF. The CDR3 coding sequence is TGTGCCAGCAGCGTAGGCAAGGGGGCGCGAGTCGGGGAGCTGTTTTTT.